This T cell receptor (beta chain) comes out of a study of OX40 agonist ivuxolimab in advanced cancers. Germline CDR1 PRHDT, CDR2 FYEKMQ (reference sequence). Deletions cut 1 base from V and 5 bases from J, with 15 bases between. CDR3 size: 15 residues. The protocol was immunoSEQ multiplex PCR, while the TCRdb copy is restricted to in-frame clones and leaves out a portion. The sample holds 25,000 to 30,000 clones, about 80% seen once. This chain connects TRBV13 to TRBJ2-7; D perhaps matches TRBD1 (6 bases). The sample here was CD4+ or CD8+ T cells sorted from blood, taken in a trial of the OX40 agonist ivuxolimab. This sequence originates from an adult with an advanced solid tumor such as melanoma, head and neck, liver or kidney cancer. CDR3 residues: CASSLDREMVDEQYF. The CDR3 bases are TGTGCCAGCAGCTTAGACAGGGAAATGGTAGACGAGCAGTACTTC.